Below are 21 T cell receptor beta chains sequenced from a single sample in a study of T cells after posttransplantation cyclophosphamide. Sequencing used immunoSEQ multiplex PCR; TCRdb keeps in-frame clones, though not all of them. The repertoire holds about 52,000 clones, with approximately 86% as singletons. The source material was PBMCs. These receptors were obtained from a man aged 25-45 years with a blood cancer, CMV-positive, and with a related stem cell donor.

This clone was detected only once. This chain uses TRBV27 with TRBJ2-5; possible D gene TRBD1, 5 bases. The V end was cut by 0 bases, the J end by 5 bases, with 19 bases between. The germline gives CDR1 MNHEY, CDR2 SMNVEV (reference sequence). CDR3 size: 17 residues. CDR3 DNA sequence: TGTGCCAGCAGTTTATCAAGGGGAACACCAGCCAGGGAGACCCAGTACTTC. As protein: CASSLSRGTPARETQYF.

The chain joins TRBV11-2 to TRBJ2-1; TRBD2 is a possible D gene (6 bases). CDR1 is SGHAT, CDR2 FQNNGV, per germline. The CDR3 is 14 residues long. Trimming took off 0 bases at V and 4 bases at J, with 7 bases between the two ends. The CDR3: CASSLDGSYNEQFF. In DNA, the CDR3 is TGTGCCAGCAGCTTAGACGGGAGTTACAATGAGCAGTTCTTC.

This chain uses TRBV7-9 with TRBJ2-7; D may be TRBD1 (6 bases). CDR1 and CDR2 (germline): SEHNR, FQNEAQ (reference sequence). V lost 5 bases and J 3 bases, leaving 14 bases between the germline ends. There are 14 residues in the CDR3. CDR3 amino acids: CASSQQQGRYEQYF. CDR3 sequence (DNA): TGTGCCAGCAGCCAGCAGCAGGGGCGCTACGAGCAGTACTTC.

The chain recombines TRBV30 with TRBJ2-3; 7 bases agree with TRBD2. CDR3 length: 13 amino acids. J gave up 5 bases and V 5 bases, and 7 bases lay outside the gene matches. The germline V gene encodes CDR1 GTSNPN and CDR2 SVGIG (reference sequence). The CDR3 DNA reads as TGTGCCTGGCATAGGACTAGTGGAGATACGCAGTATTTT. Translation gives CAWHRTSGDTQYF.

The genes are TRBV5-5 and TRBJ1-4; D possibly corresponds to TRBD1 (6 bases). With 2 bases removed from V and 7 bases from J, the gap between germline ends came to 12 bases. Germline V lookup: CDR1 SGHKS, CDR2 YYEKEE (reference sequence). The CDR3 has 14 residues. DNA of the CDR3: TGTGCCAGCAGCTTTCGCCAGGGGACTGAAAAACTGTTTTTT. Encoded protein: CASSFRQGTEKLFF.

CDR3: CASIHPTRRGAFF. The CDR3 DNA reads TGTGCCAGCATCCACCCAACCCGGAGGGGAGCTTTCTTT. V gene TRBV28 combines with J gene TRBJ1-1; perhaps TRBD1 as D (5 bases). Germline lookup yields CDR1 MDHEN and CDR2 SYDVKM. V shed 7 bases and J shed 10 bases, with 19 bases lying between them. The CDR3 covers 13 residues. Full variable domain (missing parts from reference TRBV28 and TRBJ1-1): DVKVTQSSRYLVKRTGEKVFLECVQDMDHENMFWYRQDPGLGLRLIYFSYDVKMKEKGDIPEGYSVSREKKERFSLILESASTNQTSMYLCASIHPTRRGAFFGQGTRLTVV.

This rearrangement joins TRBV7-9 to TRBJ2-7; D unclear. Trimming cost V 6 bases and J 0 bases, with 15 bases left between them. CDR3 length equals 15 residues. Germline V gives CDR1 SEHNR, CDR2 FQNEAQ (reference sequence). CDR3 protein: CASRPDTVLSYEQYF. The CDR3 DNA sequence: TGTGCCAGCAGACCTGACACGGTTCTCTCCTACGAGCAGTACTTC.

This chain uses TRBV7-8 with TRBJ1-5; D might be TRBD1 (5 bases). With 5 bases removed from V and 4 bases from J, the gap between germline ends came to 27 bases. From germline, CDR1 is SGHVS and CDR2 FQNEAQ. The CDR3 has 19 amino acids. Here the CDR3 DNA reads TGTGCCAGCAGCCTCAAAAATATTAGACTTCAGGGCTCGAATCAGCCCCAGCATTTT. Translation: CASSLKNIRLQGSNQPQHF.

The chain recombines TRBV10-3 with TRBJ2-7; 10 bases match TRBD1. The CDR3 runs to 12 residues. Trimming removed 8 bases from V and 2 bases from J; junction bases left unmatched: 0. Per the germline V gene, CDR1 is ENHRY and CDR2 is SYGVKD. The CDR3 DNA is TGTGCCATCGGACAGGGGGCCTACGAGCAGTACTTC. Encoded protein: CAIGQGAYEQYF.

This chain connects TRBV5-1 to TRBJ1-3; 7 bases agree with TRBD1. V gave up 1 base and J gave up 2 bases; unmatched junction bases: 3. The CDR3 extends over 15 amino acids. Germline V CDR1 and CDR2: SGHRS, YFSETQ. The CDR3 DNA is TGCGCCAGCAGCTTGTCAGGGGGTACTGGAAACACCATATATTTT. It codes for CASSLSGGTGNTIYF.

CDR3 protein: CASSFRGTYGYTF. The CDR3 region has the DNA TGTGCCAGCAGTTTCCGGGGGACCTATGGCTACACCTTC. The V and J genes are TRBV28 and TRBJ1-2; D possibly corresponds to TRBD1 (5 bases). V was clipped by 3 bases and J by 4 bases, with 9 bases between them. The CDR3 runs 13 residues. CDR1 is MDHEN, CDR2 SYDVKM, per germline.

The CDR3 nucleotides read TGTGCCAGCCAAAGGACAGGGGTATCTGGGGCCAACGTCCTGACTTTC. This sequence encodes CASQRTGVSGANVLTF. The gene calls are TRBV19 and TRBJ2-6; TRBD1 aligns across 9 bases. V shed 9 bases and J 1 base; nucleotides not matched to a gene: 7. Germline-derived CDR1 and CDR2 are LNHDA and SQIVND (reference sequence). This CDR3 has 16 residues.

This clone came up once. The V call is TRBV7-2, the J call TRBJ2-1; a possible D gene is TRBD2 (6 bases). V was trimmed by 2 bases and J by 8 bases, leaving 16 bases between them. The germline V gene encodes CDR1 SGHTA and CDR2 FQGNSA. The length of the CDR3 is 15 residues. This chain's CDR3 is CASSLRASGFDEQFF. CDR3 nucleotide sequence: TGTGCCAGCAGCTTACGGGCAAGCGGGTTTGATGAGCAGTTCTTC.

The V and J genes are TRBV7-9 and TRBJ2-7; D is ambiguous. This CDR3 contains 14 residues. The V gene lost 1 base and the J gene lost 0 bases, with 7 bases spanning the gap. Germline loops: CDR1 SEHNR, CDR2 FQNEAQ (reference sequence). The CDR3 DNA reads TGTGCCAGCAGCTTAGGAGAGCCCTCCTACGAGCAGTACTTC. It translates to CASSLGEPSYEQYF.

This chain links TRBV28 with TRBJ2-1, with D possibly matching TRBD1 (6 bases). The length of the CDR3 is 17 residues. With 1 base removed from V and 9 bases from J, the gap between germline ends came to 22 bases. CDR1 and CDR2 (germline): MDHEN, SYDVKM. CDR3 region: CASSLLGTRKSHGEQFF. The CDR3 nucleotides are TGTGCCAGCAGTTTATTAGGGACAAGGAAGAGTCACGGTGAGCAGTTCTTC.

In nucleotides, the CDR3 is TGTGCCAGCAGCTTAGCCCTAGCGGGAGGTCAGAATGAGCAGTTCTTC. Protein sequence: CASSLALAGGQNEQFF. This sequence joins TRBV7-3 and TRBJ2-1; 11 bases match TRBD2. The CDR3 loop spans 16 amino acids. V was pared by 2 bases and J by 7 bases, with 7 bases of the junction left unmatched. The germline CDR1 and CDR2 sequences are SGHTA and FQGTGA.

This chain joins TRBV7-2 and TRBJ2-1; 14 bases agree with TRBD2. Germline assignment: CDR1 SGHTA and CDR2 FQGNSA. Trimming removed 5 bases from V and 9 bases from J; junction bases left unmatched: 9. The CDR3 extends over 16 amino acids. The CDR3 nucleotides are TGTGCCAGCAGCCAACCGGGACTAGCGGGAGCTCGTGAGCAGTTCTTC. It codes for CASSQPGLAGAREQFF.

This clone was observed a single time. This chain uses TRBV5-5 with TRBJ2-2; 13 bases are a match to TRBD2. This CDR3 spans 18 amino acids. Per the germline V gene, CDR1 is SGHKS and CDR2 is YYEKEE (reference sequence). Trimming took 4 bases from V and 6 from J; bases not matched to a gene: 12. As DNA, the CDR3 is TGTGCCAGCAGCCATGGACTAGCGGGAGTAAATCCCGCCGGGGAGCTGTTTTTT. It specifies CASSHGLAGVNPAGELFF. Full variable domain (remainder filled in from reference TRBV5-5 and TRBJ2-2): DAGVTQSPTHLIKTRGQQVTLRCSPISGHKSVSWYQQVLGQGPQFIFQYYEKEERGRGNFPDRFSARQFPNYSSELNVNALLLGDSALYLCASSHGLAGVNPAGELFFGEGSRLTVL.

The rearrangement uses TRBV11-2 and TRBJ2-3; 8 bases map to TRBD2. The germline gives CDR1 SGHAT, CDR2 FQNNGV. This CDR3 is 16 amino acids long. With 4 bases clipped from V and 1 base from J, the junction kept 7 bases outside the gene matches. CDR3 nucleotide sequence: TGTGCCAGCAGCTCCCGACTAGCGATCGGCACAGATACGCAGTATTTT. This encodes CASSSRLAIGTDTQYF. The entire variable domain, with the rest obtained from reference TRBV11-2 and TRBJ2-3, is as follows: EAGVAQSPRYKIIEKRQSVAFWCNPISGHATLYWYQQILGQGPKLLIQFQNNGVVDDSQLPKDRFSAERLKGVDSTLKIQPAKLEDSAVYLCASSSRLAIGTDTQYFGPGTRLTVL.

V and J are TRBV30 and TRBJ1-2, with TRBD1 matching over 7 bases. The ends lost 2 bases at V and 4 bases at J; junction bases unmatched: 4. In germline, CDR1 is GTSNPN, CDR2 SVGIG (reference sequence). This CDR3 comprises 13 residues. CDR3 DNA sequence: TGTGCCTGGAGTACGGACAGGCCCTATGGCTACACCTTC. It yields the protein CAWSTDRPYGYTF.

This rearrangement joins TRBV7-3 to TRBJ2-2, with no clear D. Germline CDR1 reads SGHTA; CDR2 reads FQGTGA. This CDR3 comprises 13 residues. V was clipped by 2 bases and J by 8 bases, with 9 bases between them. CDR3 sequence reads: CASSLVAAGELFF. The DNA for the CDR3 is TGTGCCAGCAGCTTAGTAGCCGCGGGGGAGCTGTTTTTT. Using reference TRBV7-3 and TRBJ2-2 for the parts outside the CDR3, the full variable domain is GAGVSQTPSNKVTEKGKYVELRCDPISGHTALYWYRQSLGQGPEFLIYFQGTGAADDSGLPNDRFFAVRPEGSVSTLKIQRTERGDSAVYLCASSLVAAGELFFGEGSRLTVL.